What follows is one TCR beta chain and its context. Its antigen is still unknown. The trim removed 5 bases at V and 11 bases at J, leaving 16 bases unmatched. The germline gives CDR1 SGHTA, CDR2 FQGNSA. The CDR3 has 15 residues. The data derive from a study of beta chain features in type 1 diabetes. The overall study: Across every sample, almost 110,000,000 sorted cells were examined in total.

Sorted populations all had greater than 95% purity. Reverse transcribing all isolated RNA meant expressed TCRB transcripts were sequenced. The repertoire was sequenced with immunoSEQ multiplex PCR; TCRdb's copy has only in-frame clones and lacks some. The sample holds 200,000 to 250,000 clones, over 12% seen once. Study results and caveats: A pattern of fewer insertions and more deletions at VDJ junctions was seen in type 1 diabetes patients.

Sequences were obtained from naive CD4+ T cells from blood. This chain connects TRBV7-2 to TRBJ1-1, with 8 bases identical to TRBD1. The TCR originated in a middle-aged woman in good health. The chain's CDR3 is CASSNRGPTGARAFF. CDR3 DNA: TGTGCCAGCAGCAATAGGGGCCCGACAGGGGCCAGGGCTTTCTTT.